This T cell receptor (beta chain) was observed in a study of cytomegalovirus exposure and HLA in healthy donors (dated by TCRdb to about 2017). Broadly, across the study: According to an earlier analysis of a few hundred of the donors, about 179 million T cells yielded over 90 million unique TCR beta sequences and about 300 Gb of sequence data. HLA typing included class I and class II loci at four-digit resolution. Among over 350 genotyped donors of the cohort, an average of about 240,000 unique TCR beta nucleotide sequences were sequenced per donor, roughly 20% of them non-productive. In an earlier analysis of 550 to 700 of the donors, high-throughput TCR beta sequencing was used to judge whether each TCR beta V gene segment behaved as functional or pseudogenic. Every repertoire in the discovery cohort had been generated on one and the same sequencing platform. A later genetic analysis used genome-wide SNP genotypes for about 60% of the roughly 700 donors, treating that subset as a discovery cohort. The T cell repertoires of 700 or so subjects were profiled by immunosequencing and related to cytomegalovirus serostatus. Several DR-DQ haplotypes were treated as single units for association and clustering because of strong linkage in the cohort. The study combined high-throughput TCR immunosequencing, statistical association of individual TCRs with disease status, and machine learning to predict cytomegalovirus infection status. An early release covering 550 to 650 HLA-typed donors comprised approximately 300 gigabases of sequencing data and around 80 million unique TCR sequences. In addition to the first cohort of around 670 subjects, a separate validation cohort of 130 or so different subjects was used. The aim of the study was to test whether cataloging public T cell receptors could identify signatures of past pathogen exposure. Alongside the repertoire data, information on donor age, sex, ethnicity and CMV serostatus was compiled. Typing coverage differed by locus: A, B, C, DRB1 and DQB1 were typed in roughly 620-630 donors, DQA1 in roughly 510, DPA1 in over 600, and DPB1 in around 440. Of the roughly 410 genotyped donors, over 80% were placed in the genetic ancestry cluster associated with self-reported Caucasian donors. The later analysis used no new phenotypic data to find candidate immune exposures, relying instead on TCR beta sequences and their occurrence across donors. A later analysis re-analyzed previously published TCR beta repertoires from approximately 670 donors and added high-resolution HLA genotyping to study TCR occurrence patterns. Study-wide conclusions, independent of this receptor: Cytomegalovirus status was reported to be diagnosed by the classifier with high specificity and sensitivity in both the original and validation cohorts. At a false discovery rate of 0.05, a later analysis linked some 17,000 TCR beta sequences to specific HLA alleles. Over 15 rarely observed V segments, including chromosome 9 orphons, were excluded from the earlier analysis of a few hundred of the donors because counts were too low. In a later analysis, HLA-associated TCR beta chains were found to be more clonally expanded and to have lower generation probabilities than equally common non-associated chains. Across donors, most TCR sequences were observed very rarely, whereas some public TCRs were present in many individuals. A cluster of highly shared sequence variants was judged likely to be a technical artifact of the sequencing pipeline. In vitro tests confirmed that a few of the cytomegalovirus-associated TCR beta chains recognize cytomegalovirus antigens. The 87-base-pair reads could not distinguish some IMGT-functional V segments, including TRBV6-2 and TRBV6-3, so those segments were excluded. In this cohort, only TCR beta chains were sequenced, and detectable features were limited by the absence of alpha or paired-chain data. Linkage disequilibrium might explain the correlated functional status among segregating V segments, but an unknown experimental factor could not be excluded. In a later analysis, several top co-occurrence clusters were reported to appear linked to parvovirus B19, influenza, CMV and Epstein-Barr virus. In a later analysis, the rate of TCR association differed among HLA loci, with DRB1 alleles having the most associated TCRs and HLA-C alleles having the fewest. A further reported finding was that TCR beta sequences accurately predicted the HLA-A and HLA-B alleles for most subjects in the first cohort. In an earlier analysis of 450 to 750 of the donors, most TCR beta V segments appeared in productive rearrangements about 87% or about 30% of the time, broadly matching IMGT annotations. HLA typing was unavailable for some donors at each locus, so association tests used only the typed subset. V-gene and J-gene trimming of TCR beta chains was associated with a missense DCLRE1C variant in a later genetic analysis, and the association was replicated in an independent cohort. Strong co-occurrence of HLA alleles, especially DR and DQ, made assigning TCR associations to individual alleles difficult. It was suggested by the authors that the approach could potentially be generalized to other disease states and immunological phenotypes. In the study, around 160 TCR beta chains were listed as associated with cytomegalovirus. Sequencing depth was assumed to be roughly uniform across donors in the presence/absence analyses, though that assumption may not hold. A later analysis found that most CMV-associated TCR beta chains appeared HLA-restricted, with HLA associations seemingly driven largely by CMV exposure. Compared with the approximately 720-donor mean, donors in an Asian-associated ancestry cluster had fewer N-insertions in productive TCRs, according to a later genetic analysis. For the cohort, immune exposure information was limited to CMV serostatus.

The library was obtained by the immunoSEQ multiplex PCR assay. For the multiplex PCR, a mixture combining 60 forward primers for TCR Vbeta segments and 13 reverse primers for TCR Jbeta segments was used. Amplification of the CDR3 region of rearranged TCR beta genes was performed with a multiplex PCR assay on genomic DNA. The amplified TCR beta libraries were sequenced on the Illumina HiSeq System as 87-base-pair reads. As for the authors' bioinformatics: In a later analysis, 77 million or so unique TCR beta chains were counted across the roughly 610 repertoires, and roughly 11 million of these chains were shared by at least two donors. Raw reads were error-corrected and collapsed into unique sequences by a nearest-neighbor algorithm in which closely related sequences were merged to remove PCR and sequencing errors. Alignment of CDR3 sequences to IMGT reference sequences was used to assign V, D and J gene segments. For a sequence to be retained, at least a six-nucleotide match to both a V gene segment and a J gene segment was required. Rearrangements were called productive when the CDR3 lacked stop codons and stayed in frame with V and J; all others were non-productive. CDR3 was defined according to IMGT convention as the region running from the second conserved V-encoded cysteine to the conserved J-encoded phenylalanine. In an earlier analysis of some 550 of the donors, sequences lacking an unambiguous match to a single V gene segment were excluded. In an earlier analysis of 587 of the donors, a V segment was called functional when productive rearrangements were above 56.7%, and segregating when the standard deviation between donors exceeded 5%. A statistical classification framework was built for diagnosing cytomegalovirus status from the catalog of TCR beta chain sequences. In a later analysis, TCR nucleotide sequences were compared against IMGT/GENE-DB human TR gene sequences so that V and J genes could be assigned. The TCRdist pipeline was used in a later analysis to assign CDR3 sequences and most-parsimonious VDJ recombination scenarios. A later analysis defined each TCR beta chain by its CDR3 amino acid sequence plus V-gene family, and excluded reads lacking a unique V-gene family. As a way to deal with suspected cross-contamination and a sequencing artifact, a later analysis dropped 450 to 600 nucleotide sequences that were highly shared and had low generation probability. For each public chain, a later analysis derived a clonal expansion index from normalized ranks of inferred template counts within each repertoire. Generation probabilities in a later analysis came from a VDJ recombination model fitted to out-of-frame rearrangements, and those results were checked against IGoR. Hypergeometric tests were used in a later analysis to score TCR-TCR, TCR-HLA and TCR-CMV co-occurrence, with a repertoire-size bias correction applied to the TCR pairs. A later analysis estimated false discovery rates by permuting HLA or CMV assignments 20 times. In a later analysis, co-occurring TCRs were grouped using DBSCAN, with TCRdist sequence similarity added in when clustering inside HLA-allele-positive subsets. Repertoires with fewer than 30,000 or more than 120,000 public chains were left out of co-occurrence clustering, as were roughly five repertoires with anomalous nucleotide sharing. TCRdb provides this immuneACCESS table in a form limited to in-frame rearrangements. Some clones are lacking; in checked studies, under half of them reflect an unresolved V gene, and why the rest are absent is not known. The DNA gave D and trimming, while V, J and clone size come from that table. The sample table shows 90,000 to 110,000 clones, and about two thirds are seen once. The top ten clones comprise 5.4% of the sample.

According to the germline V gene, CDR1 reads SGHTA and CDR2 reads FQGNSA. From the cysteine through the phenylalanine, the CDR3 covers 15 amino acids. Of the read, only the CDR3 DNA is kept; its 45 bases are in frame from base 1. V sheds 1 base and J sheds 4 bases, leaving 10 bases between their ends. The cohort consisted of some 730 healthy bone marrow donors. All cohort members were sampled while nominally healthy, although unrecorded immune exposures were likely present. The donor tested CMV seropositive, placing the donor among the 289 seropositive members of the cohort. A peripheral blood sample was provided by each donor, and peripheral blood mononuclear cells were used for TCR beta sequencing. The Qiagen DNeasy Blood Extraction Kit was used to extract genomic DNA from the blood cell samples. A word on this clone: There is no known antigen for this receptor. Within one base of it there is no much larger clone, and no base qualities were kept.

This TCR was sampled from a woman in her seventies in good health and CMV-seropositive. The sample consisted of PBMCs. The sequence links TRBV7-2 to TRBJ2-2, and possibly TRBD2, on 5 matching bases. The CDR3 region reads CASSLGGGGTGELFF. The nucleotide sequence is given as TGTGCCAGCAGCTTAGGTGGCGGAGGCACCGGGGAGCTGTTTTTT.